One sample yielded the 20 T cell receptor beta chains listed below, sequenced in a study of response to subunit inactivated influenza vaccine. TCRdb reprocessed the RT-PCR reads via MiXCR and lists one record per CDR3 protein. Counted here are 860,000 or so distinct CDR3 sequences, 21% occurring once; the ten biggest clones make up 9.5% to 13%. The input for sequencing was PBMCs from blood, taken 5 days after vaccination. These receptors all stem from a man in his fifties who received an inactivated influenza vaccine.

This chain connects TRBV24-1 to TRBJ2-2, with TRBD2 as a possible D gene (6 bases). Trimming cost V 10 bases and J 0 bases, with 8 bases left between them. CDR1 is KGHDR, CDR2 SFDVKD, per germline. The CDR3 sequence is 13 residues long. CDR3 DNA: TGTGCCACTGGGACTTCGAACACCGGGGAGCTGTTTTTT. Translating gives CATGTSNTGELFF.

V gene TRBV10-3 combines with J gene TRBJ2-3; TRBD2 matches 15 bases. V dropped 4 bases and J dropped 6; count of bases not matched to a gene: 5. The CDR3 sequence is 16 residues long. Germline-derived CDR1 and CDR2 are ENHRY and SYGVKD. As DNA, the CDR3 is TGTGCCATCAGTGGGGGACTAGCGGGAGGATACGATACGCAGTATTTT. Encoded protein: CAISGGLAGGYDTQYF.

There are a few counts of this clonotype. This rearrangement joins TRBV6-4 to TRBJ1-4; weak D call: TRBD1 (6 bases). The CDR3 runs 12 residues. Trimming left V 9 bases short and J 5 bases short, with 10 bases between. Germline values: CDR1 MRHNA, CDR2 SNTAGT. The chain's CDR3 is CARQGFNEKLFF. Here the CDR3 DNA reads TGTGCCAGACAGGGTTTCAATGAAAAACTGTTTTTT.

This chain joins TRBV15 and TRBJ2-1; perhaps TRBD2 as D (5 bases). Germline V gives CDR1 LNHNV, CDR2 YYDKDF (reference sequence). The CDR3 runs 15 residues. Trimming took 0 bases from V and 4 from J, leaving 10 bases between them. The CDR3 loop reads CATSRDRGMYNEQFF. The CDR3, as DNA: TGTGCCACCAGCAGAGATAGAGGGATGTACAATGAGCAGTTCTTC.

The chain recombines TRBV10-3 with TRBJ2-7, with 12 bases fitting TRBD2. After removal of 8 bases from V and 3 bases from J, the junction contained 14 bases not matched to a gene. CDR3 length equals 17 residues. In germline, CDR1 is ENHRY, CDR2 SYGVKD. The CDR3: CAIASSGRARLFYEQYF. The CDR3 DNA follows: TGTGCCATCGCATCTAGCGGGAGGGCTAGATTGTTCTACGAGCAGTACTTC.

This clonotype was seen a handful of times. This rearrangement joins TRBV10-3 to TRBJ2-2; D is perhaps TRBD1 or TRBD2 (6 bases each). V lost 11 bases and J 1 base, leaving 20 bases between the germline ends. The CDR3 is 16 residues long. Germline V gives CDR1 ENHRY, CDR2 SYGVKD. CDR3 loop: CAAEGGDRLNTGELFF. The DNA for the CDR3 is TGTGCCGCCGAGGGGGGAGACAGGCTGAACACCGGGGAGCTGTTTTTT.

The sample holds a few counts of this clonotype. This CDR3 reads CAISTRLAGRTDTQYF. The CDR3 region has the DNA TGTGCCATCAGCACTAGACTAGCGGGGCGCACAGATACGCAGTATTTT. The chain carries TRBV10-3 and TRBJ2-3; 11 nucleotides match TRBD2. The CDR3 consists of 16 residues. The J segment lost 1 base and the V segment lost 6 bases, leaving 6 bases of the junction unmatched. Germline V gene sequence: CDR1 ENHRY, CDR2 SYGVKD.

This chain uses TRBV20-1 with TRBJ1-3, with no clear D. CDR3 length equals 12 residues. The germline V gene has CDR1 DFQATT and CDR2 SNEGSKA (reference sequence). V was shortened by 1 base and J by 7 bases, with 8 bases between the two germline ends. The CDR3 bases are TGCAGTGCTAGAGGCAGGTTGAACACCATATATTTT. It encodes CSARGRLNTIYF.

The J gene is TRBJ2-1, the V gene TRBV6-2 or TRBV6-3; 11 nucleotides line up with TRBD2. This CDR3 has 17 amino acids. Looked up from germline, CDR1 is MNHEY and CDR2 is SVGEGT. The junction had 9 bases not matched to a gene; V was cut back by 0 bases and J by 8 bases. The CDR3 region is CASSYSATSGMRDEQFF. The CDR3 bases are TGTGCCAGCAGTTACTCGGCGACTAGCGGGATGAGGGATGAGCAGTTCTTC.

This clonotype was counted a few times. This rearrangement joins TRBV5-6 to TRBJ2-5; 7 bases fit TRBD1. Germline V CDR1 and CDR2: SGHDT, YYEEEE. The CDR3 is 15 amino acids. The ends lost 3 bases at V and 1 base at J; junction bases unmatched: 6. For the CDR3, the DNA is TGTGCCAGCAGCTGGACACAGGGGTTCCAAGAGACCCAGTACTTC. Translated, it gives CASSWTQGFQETQYF.

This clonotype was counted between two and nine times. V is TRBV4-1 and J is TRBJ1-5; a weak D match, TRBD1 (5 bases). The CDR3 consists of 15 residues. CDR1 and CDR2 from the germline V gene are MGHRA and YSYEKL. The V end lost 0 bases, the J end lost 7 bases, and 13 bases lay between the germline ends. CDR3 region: CASSQEGGANQPQHF. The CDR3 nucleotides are TGCGCCAGCAGCCAAGAAGGTGGGGCCAACCAGCCCCAGCATTTT.

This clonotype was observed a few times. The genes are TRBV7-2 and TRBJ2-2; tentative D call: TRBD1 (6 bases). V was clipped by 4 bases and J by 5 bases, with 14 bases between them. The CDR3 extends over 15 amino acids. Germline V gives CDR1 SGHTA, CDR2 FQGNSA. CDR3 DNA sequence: TGTGCCAGCAGCTCATTGGGGGCAGGGACCGGGGAGCTGTTTTTT. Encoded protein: CASSSLGAGTGELFF.

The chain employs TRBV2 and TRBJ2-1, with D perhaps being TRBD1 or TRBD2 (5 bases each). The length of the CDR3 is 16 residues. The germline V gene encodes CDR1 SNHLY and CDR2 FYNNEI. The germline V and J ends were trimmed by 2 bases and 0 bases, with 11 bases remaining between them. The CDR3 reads CASSEFGAYSYNEQFF. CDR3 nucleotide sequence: TGTGCCAGCAGTGAATTCGGGGCCTACTCCTACAATGAGCAGTTCTTC.

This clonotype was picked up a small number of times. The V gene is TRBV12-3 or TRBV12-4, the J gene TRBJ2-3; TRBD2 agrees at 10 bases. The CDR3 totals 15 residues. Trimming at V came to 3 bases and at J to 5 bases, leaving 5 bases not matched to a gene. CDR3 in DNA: TGTGCCAGCAGTTTTTCTAGCGGGGGCAAAGATACGCAGTATTTT. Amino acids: CASSFSSGGKDTQYF.

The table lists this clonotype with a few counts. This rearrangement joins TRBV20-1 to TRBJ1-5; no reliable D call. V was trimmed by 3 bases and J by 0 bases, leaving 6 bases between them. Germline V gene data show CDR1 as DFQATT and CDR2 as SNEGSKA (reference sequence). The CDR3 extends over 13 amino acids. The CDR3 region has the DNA TGCAGTGCTAGTTTCTATAGCAATCAGCCCCAGCATTTT. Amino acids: CSASFYSNQPQHF.

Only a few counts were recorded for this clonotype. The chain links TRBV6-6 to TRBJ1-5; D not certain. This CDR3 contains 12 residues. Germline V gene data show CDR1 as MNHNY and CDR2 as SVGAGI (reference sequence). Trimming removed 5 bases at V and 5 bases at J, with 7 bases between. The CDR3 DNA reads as TGTGCCAGCAGTCCGAATCATCAGCCCCAGCATTTT. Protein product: CASSPNHQPQHF.

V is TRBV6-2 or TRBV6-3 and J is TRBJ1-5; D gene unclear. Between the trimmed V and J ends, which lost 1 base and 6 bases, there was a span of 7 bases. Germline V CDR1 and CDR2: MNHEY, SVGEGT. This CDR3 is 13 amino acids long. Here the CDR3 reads CASSYLGGQPQHF. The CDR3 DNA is TGTGCCAGCAGTTACTTGGGAGGTCAGCCCCAGCATTTT.

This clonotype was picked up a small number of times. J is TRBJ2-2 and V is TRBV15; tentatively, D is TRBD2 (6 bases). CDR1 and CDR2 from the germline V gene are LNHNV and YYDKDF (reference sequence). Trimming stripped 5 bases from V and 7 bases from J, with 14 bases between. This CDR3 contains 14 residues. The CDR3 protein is CATSRPGGNGELFF. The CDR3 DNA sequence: TGTGCCACCAGCCGTCCCGGGGGTAACGGGGAGCTGTTTTTT.

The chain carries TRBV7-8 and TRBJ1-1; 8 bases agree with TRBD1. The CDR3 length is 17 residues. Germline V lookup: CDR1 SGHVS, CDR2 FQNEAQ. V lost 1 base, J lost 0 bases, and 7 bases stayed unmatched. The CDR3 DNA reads TGTGCCAGCAGCTTAGACGGGACAGGACCTTTGAACACTGAAGCTTTCTTT. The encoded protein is CASSLDGTGPLNTEAFF. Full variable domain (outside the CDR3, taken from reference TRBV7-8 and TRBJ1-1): GAGVSQSPRYKVAKRGQDVALRCDPISGHVSLFWYQQALGQGPEFLTYFQNEAQLDKSGLPSDRFFAERPEGSVSTLKIQRTQQEDSAVYLCASSLDGTGPLNTEAFFGQGTRLTVV.

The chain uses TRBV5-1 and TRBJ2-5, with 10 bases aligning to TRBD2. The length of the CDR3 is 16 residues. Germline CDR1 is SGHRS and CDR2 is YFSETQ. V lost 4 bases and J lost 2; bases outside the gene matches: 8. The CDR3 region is CASSTGLADTQETQYF. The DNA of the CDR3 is TGCGCCAGCAGCACTGGACTAGCGGACACTCAAGAGACCCAGTACTTC. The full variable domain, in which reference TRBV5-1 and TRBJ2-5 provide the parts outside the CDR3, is KAGVTQTPRYLIKTRGQQVTLSCSPISGHRSVSWYQQTPGQGLQFLFEYFSETQRNKGNFPGRFSGRQFSNSRSEMNVSTLELGDSALYLCASSTGLADTQETQYFGPGTRLLVL.